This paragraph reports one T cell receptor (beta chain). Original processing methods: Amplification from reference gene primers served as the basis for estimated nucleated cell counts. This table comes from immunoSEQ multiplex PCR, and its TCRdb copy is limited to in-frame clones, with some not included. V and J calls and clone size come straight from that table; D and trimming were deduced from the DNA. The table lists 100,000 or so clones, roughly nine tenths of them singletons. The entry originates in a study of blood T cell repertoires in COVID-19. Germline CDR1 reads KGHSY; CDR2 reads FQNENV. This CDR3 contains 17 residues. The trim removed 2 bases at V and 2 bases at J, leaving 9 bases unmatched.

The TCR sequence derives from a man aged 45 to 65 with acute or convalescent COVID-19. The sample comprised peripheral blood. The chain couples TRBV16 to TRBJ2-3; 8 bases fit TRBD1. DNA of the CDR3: TGTGCCAGCAGCCAAATCCCTTCGACAGGGGCCACAGATACGCAGTATTTT. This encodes CASSQIPSTGATDTQYF. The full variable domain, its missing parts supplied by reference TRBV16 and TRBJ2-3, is GEEVAQTPKHLVRGEGQKAKLYCAPIKGHSYVFWYQQVLKNEFKFLISFQNENVFDETGMPKERFSAKCLPNSPCSLEIQATKLEDSAVYFCASSQIPSTGATDTQYFGPGTRLTVL.